The rows below give T cell receptor beta chains drawn from one sample of a study of blood T cell repertoires in COVID-19. The protocol was immunoSEQ multiplex PCR, while the TCRdb copy is restricted to in-frame clones and leaves out a portion. The sample records more than 100,000 clones, about 89% being singletons. The specimen sequenced was peripheral blood. Receptor source: a woman aged 60 to 75 with acute or convalescent COVID-19. Both conserved end residues are part of each CDR3. A D gene is named only where the DNA matches it firmly. A row's size may be missing; if present it is once, few, many or a size class.

cdr3_length	d_call	v_call	j_call	clone_size	cdr3_aa	cdr3_nt
15	NA	TRBV6-5	TRBJ2-1	NA	CASSFADRSYNEQFF	TGTGCCAGCAGTTTTGCGGACAGATCCTACAATGAGCAGTTCTTC
16	TRBD1	TRBV7-2	TRBJ1-2	NA	CASSQGTAVGPYGYTF	TGTGCCAGCAGCCAGGGGACAGCGGTGGGGCCCTATGGCTACACCTTC
15	NA	TRBV11-2	TRBJ2-7	NA	CASSLGGGGPYEQYF	TGTGCCAGCAGCTTAGGGGGAGGGGGGCCCTACGAGCAGTACTTC
13	NA	TRBV5-1	TRBJ1-2	NA	CASSLGSLYGYTF	TGCGCCAGCAGCTTGGGAAGCCTCTATGGCTACACCTTC
14	TRBD1	TRBV7-9	TRBJ1-5	few	CASSPLTGNQPQHF	TGTGCCAGCAGCCCCCTGACAGGGAATCAGCCCCAGCATTTT
15	TRBD2	TRBV9	TRBJ2-5	NA	CASSVVASGQETQYF	TGTGCCAGCAGCGTAGTAGCTAGCGGGCAAGAGACCCAGTACTTC
15	NA	TRBV5-1	TRBJ2-3	NA	CASSLETLSGDTQYF	TGCGCCAGCAGCTTGGAGACGCTCTCGGGAGATACGCAGTATTTT
16	NA	TRBV7-9	TRBJ2-3	NA	CASSPAGQESTDTQYF	TGTGCCAGCAGTCCCGCAGGGCAGGAGAGCACAGATACGCAGTATTTT
14	NA	TRBV7-8	TRBJ1-1	once	CASSLAGQNTEAFF	TGTGCCAGCAGCTTAGCGGGACAGAACACTGAAGCTTTCTTT
14	TRBD1	TRBV29-1	TRBJ1-5	once	CSVGDRGHNQPQHF	TGCAGCGTGGGAGACAGGGGGCATAATCAGCCCCAGCATTTT
15	TRBD1	TRBV11-3	TRBJ1-3	NA	CASSFTGGSGNTIYF	TGTGCCAGCAGCTTCACAGGGGGCTCTGGAAACACCATATATTTT
13	NA	TRBV12-3/TRBV12-4	TRBJ1-3	NA	CASSLGAGNTIYF	TGTGCCAGCAGTTTGGGAGCTGGGAACACCATATATTTT
12	NA	TRBV5-8	TRBJ1-5	once	CASSPGIQPQHF	TGTGCCAGCAGCCCCGGGATTCAGCCCCAGCATTTT
15	TRBD1	TRBV5-1	TRBJ2-7	NA	CASSKDRGHAYEQYF	TGCGCCAGCAGCAAGGACAGGGGACACGCCTACGAGCAGTACTTC
16	NA	TRBV5-1	TRBJ2-2	NA	CASSLVANPNTGELFF	TGCGCCAGCAGCTTGGTGGCAAACCCGAACACCGGGGAGCTGTTTTTT
13	NA	TRBV7-6	TRBJ1-1	NA	CASSRDIDTEAFF	TGTGCCAGCAGCCGGGACATAGACACTGAAGCTTTCTTT
14	NA	TRBV5-8	TRBJ1-5	NA	CASSWGDRHQPQHF	TGTGCCAGCAGCTGGGGGGACCGCCATCAGCCCCAGCATTTT
13	NA	TRBV10-3	TRBJ2-5	NA	CAISSKGEETQYF	TGTGCCATCAGTAGTAAGGGGGAAGAGACCCAGTACTTC
14	NA	TRBV7-9	TRBJ1-1	NA	CASSLLGEGTEAFF	TGTGCCAGCAGCTTATTAGGGGAGGGCACTGAAGCTTTCTTT
13	NA	TRBV7-9	TRBJ1-1	NA	CASSYTLDTEAFF	TGTGCCAGCAGCTACACATTGGACACTGAAGCTTTCTTT
15	TRBD1	TRBV30	TRBJ2-2	NA	CAWSPTGQPFGELFF	TGTGCCTGGAGTCCGACGGGACAGCCGTTCGGGGAGCTGTTTTTT
15	NA	TRBV9	TRBJ1-5	NA	CASSLTGEPYQPQHF	TGTGCCAGCAGCTTAACGGGGGAGCCCTATCAGCCCCAGCATTTT
15	NA	TRBV30	TRBJ2-1	NA	CAWSPAVSSYNEQFF	TGTGCCTGGAGCCCAGCGGTGAGCTCCTACAATGAGCAGTTCTTC